This is a list of T cell receptor beta chains from one sample in a study of vaccination effects on CD4 cells after COVID-19. Antigen specificity for these receptors is unknown. Clones were read by immunoSEQ multiplex PCR, and TCRdb kept only the in-frame ones, dropping some. This sample has some 30,000 clones, with 70% found just once. The sequenced sample was CD4+ T cells from PBMCs cultured without peptide, obtained before COVID-19 vaccination. These receptors originate from a human donor who received a COVID-19 vaccine. Both conserved end residues are part of each CDR3. D genes are given only for firm matches. A clone size is listed for some rows: how often the clone was seen (once, few, many), or a class if it is expanded.

>TRBV29-1|few|.|TRBJ2-1
TGCAGCGTTGAATTCCTTCCTAGCTGGATGGTCAATGAGCAGTTCTTC
CSVEFLPSWMVNEQFF
>TRBV20-1|few|TRBD1|TRBJ2-3
TGCAGTGCTAGTGGGACAGGGAGGGCAGATACGCAGTATTTT
CSASGTGRADTQYF
>TRBV6-1|.|.|TRBJ2-2
TGTGCCAGCAGTGAAGGACAAAACACCGGGGAGCTGTTTTTT
CASSEGQNTGELFF
>TRBV6-2/TRBV6-3|.|.|TRBJ2-6
TGTGCCAGCAGTTACAGCTCTGGGGCCAACGTCCTGACTTTC
CASSYSSGANVLTF
>TRBV2|.|.|TRBJ1-2
TGTGCCAGCAGTCCCGACTCCCGTGGCTACACCTTC
CASSPDSRGYTF
>TRBV2|.|TRBD1|TRBJ2-1
TGTGCCAGCAGTGATGACAGGGTATCCTACAATGAGCAGTTCTTC
CASSDDRVSYNEQFF
>TRBV5-1|.|.|TRBJ1-4
TGCGCCAGCAGCGGAGGTGTTGAGGGATTTAATGAAAAACTGTTTTTT
CASSGGVEGFNEKLFF
>TRBV6-4|few|TRBD2|TRBJ2-3
TGTGCCAGCAGTCCAAAGCGGGAGGCAGATACGCAGTATTTT
CASSPKREADTQYF
>TRBV14|.|TRBD2|TRBJ2-7
TGTGCCAGCAGCCAAGCCCTTAGCGGGAGGGCCAGAGGTTACGAGCAGTACTTC
CASSQALSGRARGYEQYF
>TRBV19|.|.|TRBJ2-1
TGTGCCAGTAGAAATAGGCGGGGGCAAGATTACAATGAGCAGTTCTTC
CASRNRRGQDYNEQFF
>TRBV6-5|.|TRBD1|TRBJ2-7
TGTGCCAGCAGTTACTCGGGGACAGGGGGCTACGAGCAGTACTTC
CASSYSGTGGYEQYF
>TRBV3-1/TRBV3-2|.|.|TRBJ2-3
TGTGCCAGCAGCCAAGATAAATTATTAGATACGCAGTATTTT
CASSQDKLLDTQYF
>TRBV4-2|once|.|TRBJ1-2
TGTGCCAGCAGCCAAGCTGGACAGAACTATGGCTACACCTTC
CASSQAGQNYGYTF
>TRBV4-1|.|.|TRBJ2-5
TGCGCCAGCAGCCAAGCGACTAGTCGTCCAGAGACCCAGTACTTC
CASSQATSRPETQYF
>TRBV2|.|.|TRBJ2-3
TGTGCCAGCAGTGAAGGTACAGATACGCAGTATTTT
CASSEGTDTQYF
>TRBV2|.|.|TRBJ2-3
TGTGCCAGCAGCGTTGGCGGGACCACCTACACAGATACGCAGTATTTT
CASSVGGTTYTDTQYF
>TRBV14|once|.|TRBJ2-4
TGTGCCAGCAGCCAAGTCAGCTGGTCAAGGGATGCCAAAAACATTCAGTACTTC
CASSQVSWSRDAKNIQYF
>TRBV30|.|.|TRBJ1-6
TGTGCCCGACGAGAGGCGGGGTCACCCCTCCACTTT
CARREAGSPLHF
>TRBV7-9|.|TRBD2|TRBJ2-7
TGTGCCAGCAGCTCACTATCCGGGAGGGGGAGCTCCTCCTACGAGCAGTACTTC
CASSSLSGRGSSSYEQYF
>TRBV30|few|.|TRBJ2-4
TGTGCCTGGAGCGGGGGGACAGCTATTCAGTACTTC
CAWSGGTAIQYF
>TRBV6-5|.|TRBD2|TRBJ2-7
TGTGCCAGCAGTTCCCTAGCGACTAGCGGAGTCTACGAGCAGTACTTC
CASSSLATSGVYEQYF
>TRBV5-4|.|.|TRBJ1-1
TGTGCCAGCAGCCTACAACATGGGGCTAGCCTGAACACTGAAGCTTTCTTT
CASSLQHGASLNTEAFF
>TRBV2|.|.|TRBJ2-7
TGTGCCAGCACCCTATCCCCCCAGCCGGTCGAGCAGTACTTC
CASTLSPQPVEQYF
>TRBV4-2|.|.|TRBJ1-2
TGTGCCAGCAGCCAAGGGGGCCTCGAGAACTATGGCTACACCTTC
CASSQGGLENYGYTF
>TRBV2|.|TRBD1|TRBJ1-2
TGTGCCAGCAGTGAAGCGGGGACAGGGGGAGATGGCTACACCTTC
CASSEAGTGGDGYTF
>TRBV6-5|few|.|TRBJ1-3
TGTGCCAGCCTCGAAAGGGCCTCTGGAAACACCATATATTTT
CASLERASGNTIYF
>TRBV10-1|few|.|TRBJ1-1
TGCGCCAGCAGGAAGGAATCTTTCACTGAAGCTTTCTTT
CASRKESFTEAFF
>TRBV12-3/TRBV12-4|few|.|TRBJ1-2
TGTGCCAGCAGTTCTCAGTCGGGCTATGGCTACACCTTC
CASSSQSGYGYTF
>TRBV12-3/TRBV12-4|.|.|TRBJ1-1
TGTGCCAGCAGGTTGACAGTTGAAGCTTTCTTT
CASRLTVEAFF
>TRBV19|.|.|TRBJ2-4
TGTGCCACGAACGAAGGTGCGAACCGAGGAAAGGTTTGTTTC
CATNEGANRGKVCF
>TRBV5-3|few|.|TRBJ1-2
TGTGCCAGACTAGCCCCAGTGGTGAGGACCTATGGCTACACCTTC
CARLAPVVRTYGYTF
>TRBV2|.|.|TRBJ2-7
TGTGCCAGCAGCCTCGGACTCGTCTACGAGCAGTACTTC
CASSLGLVYEQYF
>TRBV7-8|.|.|TRBJ2-5
TGTGCCAGCAGCTACACAGGGCGGGAGACCCAGTACTTC
CASSYTGRETQYF
>TRBV9|.|.|TRBJ1-1
TGTGCCAGCAGCGTAGAATCCCGGGATCCCACTGAAGCTTTCTTT
CASSVESRDPTEAFF
>TRBV3-1/TRBV3-2|few|.|TRBJ1-3
TGTGCCAGCAGCCAAGAAGGAACCATATATTTT
CASSQEGTIYF
>TRBV3-1/TRBV3-2|.|TRBD1|TRBJ1-2
TGTGCGGCGCAGGGGGTCCGTGGCTACACCTTC
CAAQGVRGYTF
>TRBV10-3|.|TRBD2|TRBJ2-7
TGTGCCATCAGTGCGCGGGTTAGCGGGGGTGCCCTCTCCTACGAGCAGTACTTC
CAISARVSGGALSYEQYF
>TRBV3-1/TRBV3-2|once|.|TRBJ2-7
TGTGCCAGCAGCCACGTTCTGGGGGGCTCGGGCTACGAGCAGTACTTC
CASSHVLGGSGYEQYF
>TRBV10-3|.|TRBD1|TRBJ2-3
TGTGCCATCAGTAGACATACAGGGGAATCTAGCACAGATACGCAGTATTTT
CAISRHTGESSTDTQYF
>TRBV18|once|.|TRBJ1-2
TGTGCCAGCTCACCACCGGGCAGGGGCGATGGCTACACCTTC
CASSPPGRGDGYTF
>TRBV28|.|TRBD1|TRBJ2-4
TGTGCCAGCAGTTTACCCTGGGTCAGGGGGTCGGTCCTCGCCAAAAACATTCAGTACTTC
CASSLPWVRGSVLAKNIQYF
>TRBV30|.|.|TRBJ2-5
TGTGCCTGGAGAGTACAGGGAGGGCGTGAGACCCAGTACTTC
CAWRVQGGRETQYF
>TRBV4-2|.|.|TRBJ2-3
TGTGCCAGCAGCCAGGATGACTATAGGTTCTTTTATTTT
CASSQDDYRFFYF
>TRBV29-1|.|.|TRBJ1-4
TGCAGCGCCGAAGTCCGTGGGGGAATTTTAACTAATGAAAAACTGTTTTTT
CSAEVRGGILTNEKLFF
>TRBV3-1/TRBV3-2|medium-sized|.|TRBJ2-3
TGTGCCAGTATCGAGGGTACAGATACGCAGTATTTT
CASIEGTDTQYF
>TRBV7-2|.|TRBD2|TRBJ2-3
TGTGCCAGCAGCATTGGACTAGCGGGAGGGTCTGCGACAGATACGCAGTATTTT
CASSIGLAGGSATDTQYF
>TRBV19|few|.|TRBJ1-2
TGTGCCAGTACTAAAGGGGGAACAGGGTCCGGCTACACCTTC
CASTKGGTGSGYTF
>TRBV25-1|.|TRBD1|TRBJ1-4
TGTGCCAGCAGTGAACTTCGAGACAGGGCGACAACTAATGAAAAACTGTTTTTT
CASSELRDRATTNEKLFF
>TRBV20-1|.|.|TRBJ2-7
TGCAGTGCTAGTGCCCCCACCGGGGGGCAGTACTTC
CSASAPTGGQYF
>TRBV19|.|TRBD1|TRBJ1-5
TGTGCCAGTAGTACCGTATTTGACAGGGGCTACGAGCCCCAGCATTTT
CASSTVFDRGYEPQHF
>TRBV12-3/TRBV12-4|.|.|TRBJ1-2
TGTGCCAGCAGCCTAGGGGTAGGCTACACCTTC
CASSLGVGYTF
>TRBV18|.|.|TRBJ1-1
TGTGCCAGCTCACCACCAGGACATATGAACACTGAAGCTTTCTTT
CASSPPGHMNTEAFF
>TRBV19|.|.|TRBJ2-4
TGTGCCAGTAGTATAGGGGGCATTACTAGCAAAAACATTCAGTACTTC
CASSIGGITSKNIQYF
>TRBV7-2|few|TRBD2|TRBJ2-1
TGTGCCAGCAGCTTTGGGACTAGCGGGAGGACAGGCTCCTACAATGAGCAGTTCTTC
CASSFGTSGRTGSYNEQFF
>TRBV6-5|.|TRBD1|TRBJ2-3
TGTGCCAGTACATCAGGGGGAGACTTCACAGATACGCAGTATTTT
CASTSGGDFTDTQYF
>TRBV27|.|TRBD2|TRBJ2-1
TGTGCCAGCAGTTTGTCGGGACTAGCGGGTTACAATGAGCAGTTCTTC
CASSLSGLAGYNEQFF
>TRBV20-1|.|.|TRBJ2-7
TGCAGTGCTATTGCCGGTTACGAGCAGTACTTC
CSAIAGYEQYF
>TRBV5-4|.|TRBD2|TRBJ2-3
TGTGCCAGCAGCTCACTTAGCGGGGGCCAAGACACAGATACGCAGTATTTT
CASSSLSGGQDTDTQYF
>TRBV2|.|TRBD1|TRBJ1-5
TGTGCCAGCACCGGACAGGGGGCTGGTTATCAGCCCCAGCATTTT
CASTGQGAGYQPQHF
>TRBV10-2|.|.|TRBJ1-6
TGCGCCAGCGACTCTGGACAACGGGACTCACCCCTCCACTTT
CASDSGQRDSPLHF